One sample yielded the 8 T cell receptor beta chains listed below, sequenced in a study of cytomegalovirus exposure and HLA in healthy donors. This PCR relied on a set of 60 Vbeta primers and 13 Jbeta primers. Method: immunoSEQ multiplex PCR; TCRdb's copy keeps in-frame clones and lacks some. The sample table includes over 200,000 clones. What was sequenced was PBMCs. The receptors stem from a woman in her 30s in good health and CMV-seropositive.

The V gene is TRBV28, the J gene TRBJ1-4; TRBD1 is a possible D gene (5 bases). Trimming shortened V by 5 bases and J by 6 bases, and 19 bases separated the two germline ends. Germline V gives CDR1 MDHEN, CDR2 SYDVKM. The CDR3 covers 16 residues. The CDR3 region is CASSPPGAAGDEKLFF. As DNA, the CDR3 is TGTGCCAGCAGTCCCCCCGGGGCAGCGGGAGATGAAAAACTGTTTTTT.

This sequence joins TRBV11-3 and TRBJ1-1; D is undetermined. Trimming removed 5 bases from V and 11 bases from J, with 18 bases in between. Germline V gene data show CDR1 as SGHNT and CDR2 as YENEEA. CDR3 length: 13 amino acids. The chain's CDR3 is CASSPKSEGTAFF. The CDR3 nucleotides are TGTGCCAGCAGCCCAAAGAGTGAGGGAACGGCTTTCTTT.

The chain carries TRBV2 and TRBJ1-2, with TRBD1 matching over 11 bases. With V trimmed by 9 bases and J by 3 bases, 0 bases remained unmatched. The CDR3 is 12 residues long. Germline assignment: CDR1 SNHLY and CDR2 FYNNEI. The CDR3: CARGQGDYGYTF. CDR3 coding DNA: TGTGCCAGGGGACAGGGGGACTATGGCTACACCTTC.

Details on this clone: One end of the junction fails to match germline, which may point to a read error. The V call is TRBV10-1, the J call TRBJ2-7, with D possibly TRBD1 on 5 matching bases. The CDR3 runs 13 residues. Looked up from germline, CDR1 is WNHNN and CDR2 is SYGVQD (reference sequence). This chain's CDR3 is CAGSESGRGEQYF. CDR3 bases: TGCGCCGGCAGTGAGTCCGGTAGGGGCGAGCAGTACTTC.

The V call is TRBV19, the J call TRBJ2-3; D not resolved. The CDR3 is 12 residues long. The germline CDR1 and CDR2 sequences are LNHDA and SQIVND (reference sequence). Deletions cut 2 bases from V and 6 bases from J, with 6 bases between. CDR3 loop: CASSIKSDTQYF. In nucleotides, the CDR3 is TGTGCCAGTAGTATAAAGAGTGATACGCAGTATTTT.

The rearrangement uses TRBV11-2 and TRBJ2-4; 14 nucleotides line up with TRBD2. The V and J ends lost 5 bases and 2 bases, in that order; junction bases with no gene match: 11. This CDR3 region has 19 residues. CDR1 and CDR2 (germline): SGHAT, FQNNGV. Here the CDR3 DNA reads TGTGCCAGCAGCCCGGGACTAGCGGGAGATCGCCGACCCAAAAACATTCAGTACTTC. Translation gives CASSPGLAGDRRPKNIQYF.

The chain couples TRBV5-1 to TRBJ2-1; 8 bases map to TRBD2. Germline V gene lookup returns CDR1 SGHRS and CDR2 YFSETQ. This CDR3 is built from 16 residues. Trimming at V came to 4 bases and at J to 5 bases, leaving 11 bases not matched to a gene. The CDR3 sequence is CASSPGHGTSNNEQFF. The CDR3 bases are TGCGCCAGCAGCCCGGGCCACGGGACTAGTAACAATGAGCAGTTCTTC.

The V and J genes are TRBV7-2 and TRBJ2-1; 7 bases are shared with TRBD1. Per germline, CDR1 SGHTA and CDR2 FQGNSA. The CDR3 extends over 16 amino acids. The V segment lost 1 base and the J segment 3 bases; nucleotides outside the gene matches: 6. As DNA, the CDR3 is TGTGCCAGCAGCTTAGGAACAGGGGTTCGCTACAATGAGCAGTTCTTC. This codes for CASSLGTGVRYNEQFF.